This entry describes one T cell receptor beta chain. Antigen unknown. CDR1 and CDR2 (germline): SQVTM, ANQGSEA. The CDR3 is made up of 14 amino acids. The entry originates in a study of blood T cells in healthy people across ages. Regarding the study as a whole: CMV status of donors was not determined, possibly confounding expanded clonotype changes.

Alongside a J-beta primer mix, a sample-barcoded 5' primer served in a second PCR lasting roughly 6 to 11 cycles. TCRdb reanalysed the 5' RACE reads using MiXCR and keeps one entry per CDR3 protein. The profile shows some 760,000 distinct CDR3 sequences, around 25% of them singletons. The sample also formed part of further work on T cells of mothers and their children.

Sequencing was performed on blood. The chain joins TRBV29-1 to TRBJ2-5; tentatively, D is TRBD1 (6 bases). The J call is uncertain, as TRBJ2-7 better fits the DNA end. This clonotype was obtained from a boy aged 10-17 years in good health. The CDR3 protein is CSVHGTLSPYEQYF. CDR3 DNA: TGCAGCGTTCACGGGACACTGAGTCCCTACGAGCAGTACTTC.